These 30 T cell receptor beta chains originate from one sample sequenced in a study of blood T cells in healthy people across ages (dated by TCRdb to about 2015). Library preparation employed 5' RACE. The data were produced on an Illumina HiSeq 2500. A second PCR of roughly 7 to 11 cycles was performed with a sample-barcoded 5' primer and a J-beta primer mix. TCRdb handled the public reads itself, with Q25 trimming in fastp and clone calling in MiXCR, and kept productive beta chains. Each entry merges the rows of one CDR3 protein and shows their most common DNA and genes. The sample contains hundreds of thousands of distinct CDR3 sequences, just over 55% of them found a single time. The ten top clones hold roughly 25% of the sample. The material sequenced was blood. These receptors came from a middle-aged man in good health.

The CDR3 here is CASSQSGRRDYGYTF. CDR3 nucleotides: TGTGCCAGCAGCCAATCAGGCAGGAGGGACTATGGCTACACCTTC. This sequence joins TRBV16 and TRBJ1-2; unclear D gene. Germline values: CDR1 KGHSY, CDR2 FQNENV. Trimming stripped 0 bases from V and 3 bases from J, with 11 bases between. The CDR3 contains 15 residues.

The genes are TRBV9 and TRBJ2-6, with D possibly TRBD1 on 6 matching bases. Deletions cut 4 bases from V and 2 bases from J, with 13 bases between. The germline V gene has CDR1 SGDLS and CDR2 YYNGEE. The CDR3 is made up of 16 amino acids. CDR3 residues: CASSSRQAAGANVLTF. The CDR3, as DNA: TGTGCCAGCAGCTCGAGACAGGCAGCTGGGGCCAACGTCCTGACTTTC.

The V call is TRBV7-6, the J call TRBJ2-1; D is uncertain. The CDR3 is made up of 15 amino acids. Trimming took 1 base from V and 3 from J, leaving 10 bases between them. The germline V gene has CDR1 SGHVS and CDR2 FNYEAQ. CDR3 DNA: TGTGCCAGCAGCTTAGATTGGAGCTTCTACAATGAGCAGTTCTTC. As protein: CASSLDWSFYNEQFF.

This sequence joins TRBV20-1 and TRBJ2-1; a weak D match, TRBD2 (5 bases). Germline V gene sequence: CDR1 DFQATT, CDR2 SNEGSKA (reference sequence). V dropped 3 bases and J dropped 2 bases, with 11 bases sitting between them. The CDR3 is 14 amino acids. The CDR3 loop reads CSASFSEAYNEQFF. The CDR3 region has the DNA TGCAGTGCTAGTTTTAGCGAAGCCTACAATGAGCAGTTCTTC.

This clonotype was seen more than once but under ten times. The DNA for the CDR3 is TGTGCCAGCAGTTCGCAACCGACGAGCTCCTACGAGCAGTACTTC. Translating it yields CASSSQPTSSYEQYF. This chain uses TRBV9 with TRBJ2-7; D remains ambiguous. Germline assignment: CDR1 SGDLS and CDR2 YYNGEE. Trimming pared 5 bases from V and 0 bases from J, leaving 15 bases between. The CDR3 is made up of 15 amino acids.

J is TRBJ2-1 and V is TRBV6-2 or TRBV6-3; 9 positions match TRBD2. Germline trimming cut 1 base from V and 6 bases from J; bases unmatched to any gene: 13. CDR3 length equals 18 residues. Looked up from germline, CDR1 is MNHEY and CDR2 is SVGEGT. CDR3 sequence: CASSYFAGGPLRGNEQFF. The DNA of the CDR3 is TGTGCCAGCAGTTACTTTGCGGGAGGGCCACTTAGGGGCAATGAGCAGTTCTTC.

This sequence joins TRBV18 and TRBJ2-6, with 7 bases identical to TRBD2. V was pared by 1 base and J by 1 base, with 7 bases of the junction left unmatched. CDR1 and CDR2 from the germline V gene are KGHSH and LQKENI. The CDR3 totals 18 residues. The CDR3 DNA sequence: TGTGCCAGCTCACCACAGATCCTCGGGGGGTCTGGGGCCAACGTCCTGACTTTC. Protein: CASSPQILGGSGANVLTF.

This chain connects TRBV24-1 to TRBJ2-3; 7 positions match TRBD1. The CDR3 consists of 16 residues. Germline V gene sequence: CDR1 KGHDR, CDR2 SFDVKD. V lost 0 bases to trimming and J lost 2 bases; unmatched junction nucleotides: 4. This CDR3 reads CATSDLDRALTDTQYF. The CDR3, as DNA: TGTGCCACCAGTGATTTGGACAGGGCCCTCACAGATACGCAGTATTTT.

This clonotype was picked up a small number of times. The chain recombines TRBV28 with TRBJ2-7, with TRBD1 matching over 10 bases. With V trimmed by 7 bases and J by 5 bases, 11 bases remained unmatched. The CDR3 has 15 amino acids. Germline CDR1 reads MDHEN; CDR2 reads SYDVKM. The CDR3 nucleotides are TGTGCCAGCACGCACGCGAGACAGGGGGCTAACGAGCAGTACTTC. Translated, it gives CASTHARQGANEQYF.

This clonotype was seen a single time. This chain joins TRBV4-3 and TRBJ1-1; no definite D call. Between the trimmed V and J ends, which lost 4 bases and 10 bases, there was a span of 10 bases. Germline loops: CDR1 LGHNA, CDR2 YSLEER. The CDR3 is 11 residues long. DNA for the CDR3: TGCGCCAGCAGCCTCCGGGATGGAGCTTTCTTT. Translated: CASSLRDGAFF.

The chain has TRBV4-2 and TRBJ2-3, with 16 nucleotides matching TRBD2. The CDR3 has 19 amino acids. V dropped 6 bases and J dropped 0; count of bases not matched to a gene: 9. Germline lookup yields CDR1 LGHNA and CDR2 YNFKEQ. The CDR3 DNA follows: TGTGCCAGCAGTTCGCCGGGACTAGCGGGAGGGACTAGCACAGATACGCAGTATTTT. It specifies CASSSPGLAGGTSTDTQYF.

The chain combines TRBV6-2 or TRBV6-3 with TRBJ2-4; TRBD2 is a possible D gene (6 bases). V lost 9 bases to trimming and J lost 14 bases, with 17 bases between them. CDR3 length: 11 residues. Germline CDR1 MNHEY, CDR2 SVGEGT. The CDR3, as DNA: TGTGCCAGTACGGTTGAGACTAGAAAGTACTTC. Protein sequence: CASTVETRKYF.

The V gene is TRBV7-8, the J gene TRBJ1-1, with D maybe TRBD1 (6 bases). Germline V gene sequence: CDR1 SGHVS, CDR2 FQNEAQ. This CDR3 has 14 amino acids. The germline V and J ends were trimmed by 5 bases and 7 bases, with 17 bases remaining between them. CDR3 bases: TGTGCCAGCAGCAATATGAGGGGGTTGGATGAAGCTTTCTTT. Amino acid sequence: CASSNMRGLDEAFF.

This clonotype occurred a few times. The chain has TRBV29-1 and TRBJ1-2; 12 bases align to TRBD1. Unmatched junction bases numbered 6, after V lost 4 bases and J lost 0 bases. The length of the CDR3 is 16 residues. Germline lookup yields CDR1 SQVTM and CDR2 ANQGSEA. In DNA form, the CDR3 reads TGCAGCGTTGGGGACAGGGGGCGAAACTCTAACTATGGCTACACCTTC. Encoded protein: CSVGDRGRNSNYGYTF.

The chain employs TRBV20-1 and TRBJ2-7; the D is unclear. The V end was cut by 3 bases, the J end by 3 bases, with 21 bases between. This CDR3 is built from 16 residues. Germline loops: CDR1 DFQATT, CDR2 SNEGSKA (reference sequence). The CDR3 DNA reads as TGCAGTGCTAGCGTCGTGATGACCCAGAGTCACTACGAGCAGTACTTC. This encodes CSASVVMTQSHYEQYF.

A remark on this clonotype: This may come from a read error, since a much larger clone is one base off. The chain joins TRBV18 to TRBJ2-1; a possible D gene is TRBD2 (6 bases). The V gene lost 3 bases and the J gene lost 13 bases, with 13 bases spanning the gap. CDR3 size: 12 residues. Germline loops: CDR1 KGHSH, CDR2 LQKENI. The CDR3 here is CASSPSRETQFF. CDR3 in DNA: TGTGCCAGCTCACCTTCCCGGGAGACCCAGTTCTTC.

This clonotype was detected only a few times. J is TRBJ1-5 and V is TRBV6-5; D is ambiguous. Germline V gene sequence: CDR1 MNHEY, CDR2 SVGAGI. Deletions cut 6 bases from V and 1 base from J, with 13 bases between. The CDR3 covers 15 residues. The CDR3 loop is CASSYQSGSNQPQHF. The CDR3 DNA reads as TGTGCCAGCAGCTACCAGAGTGGCAGCAATCAGCCCCAGCATTTT.

The chain combines TRBV5-1 with TRBJ2-5, with 10 bases fitting TRBD2. Losses at the gene ends were 4 bases for V and 5 bases for J; bases not matched to a gene: 11. Germline values: CDR1 SGHRS, CDR2 YFSETQ. There are 16 residues in the CDR3. CDR3 DNA sequence: TGCGCCAGCAGCCCAACTGCTAGCGGGAGAGTCGAGACCCAGTACTTC. It translates to CASSPTASGRVETQYF.

This clonotype was counted a few times. This chain links TRBV9 with TRBJ1-2, with 8 bases fitting TRBD1. V was clipped by 0 bases and J by 2 bases; unmatched bases: 9. Germline lookup yields CDR1 SGDLS and CDR2 YYNGEE. There are 17 residues in the CDR3. In nucleotides, the CDR3 is TGTGCCAGCAGCGTAGATGGCAGGGGGCATTCAAACTATGGCTACACCTTC. This translates into CASSVDGRGHSNYGYTF.

The chain couples TRBV29-1 to TRBJ2-1, with 9 bases fitting TRBD2. CDR3 length: 16 amino acids. The germline V gene encodes CDR1 SQVTM and CDR2 ANQGSEA. J gave up 8 bases and V 6 bases, and 17 bases lay outside the gene matches. In DNA, the CDR3 is TGCAGCGTGGGGGGTAGAGAGGCTAGCGGGAAGTATGAGCAGTTCTTC. This codes for CSVGGREASGKYEQFF.

This clonotype was counted between two and nine times. DNA for the CDR3: TGCAGCGTTGAAGAGAAGGGTTACACAGATACGCAGTATTTT. Encoded protein: CSVEEKGYTDTQYF. This chain uses TRBV29-1 with TRBJ2-3, with unresolved D. The ends were cut back, 0 bases at V and 2 bases at J, with 9 bases in the middle. The CDR3 runs to 14 residues. Per the germline V gene, CDR1 is SQVTM and CDR2 is ANQGSEA.

The rearrangement joins TRBV11-3 to TRBJ2-5; D is unresolved. The J call could be wrong; TRBJ2-7 is a better fit for the DNA end. The germline V gene has CDR1 SGHNT and CDR2 YENEEA. The CDR3 is 13 amino acids. CDR3 protein: CASSHSLRPEQYF. CDR3 DNA sequence: TGTGCCAGCAGCCACTCCCTACGCCCCGAGCAGTACTTC.

The rearrangement uses TRBV5-6 and TRBJ2-4; 9 positions match TRBD1. Matching the DNA end better, TRBJ2-7 makes the J call doubtful. The CDR3 has 14 amino acids. Germline V gives CDR1 SGHDT, CDR2 YYEEEE. CDR3 protein: CASSVGQGLYEQYF. In DNA, the CDR3 is TGTGCCAGCAGCGTGGGACAGGGCCTCTACGAGCAGTACTTC.

The CDR3 is CASSLIDYEQYF. In nucleotides, the CDR3 is TGTGCCAGCAGCTTAATAGACTACGAGCAGTACTTC. The gene calls are TRBV7-2 and TRBJ2-4; D uncertain. The end of the DNA fits TRBJ2-7 better, so the J call may be wrong. Germline CDR1 is SGHTA and CDR2 is FQGNSA. The CDR3 is 12 amino acids.

This clonotype was counted only a few times. The chain combines TRBV7-9 with TRBJ2-1; D remains unclear. Germline lookup yields CDR1 SEHNR and CDR2 FQNEAQ (reference sequence). CDR3 size: 14 residues. V was trimmed by 3 bases and J by 0 bases, leaving 6 bases between them. The CDR3 bases are TGTGCCAGCAGCTTCTCAAGCTCCTACAATGAGCAGTTCTTC. Translation: CASSFSSSYNEQFF.

The chain links TRBV28 to TRBJ1-1; maybe TRBD1 (5 bases). From germline, CDR1 is MDHEN and CDR2 SYDVKM. Trimming removed 2 bases at V and 11 bases at J, with 9 bases between. The CDR3 is 11 residues long. The CDR3 is CASSLGARAFF. The CDR3 DNA follows: TGTGCCAGCAGTTTAGGGGCCAGGGCTTTCTTT.

J is TRBJ2-7 and V is TRBV12-3 or TRBV12-4; no clear D gene. The CDR3 is made up of 13 amino acids. V gave up 5 bases and J gave up 0 bases, with 8 bases separating them. CDR3 protein: CASSLGISYEQYF. DNA for the CDR3: TGTGCCAGCAGTCTAGGGATCTCCTACGAGCAGTACTTC.

The chain joins TRBV4-2 to TRBJ2-7; D not resolved. The V gene's germline CDR1 is LGHNA and CDR2 YNFKEQ. This CDR3 region has 14 residues. The V end lost 0 bases, the J end lost 6 bases, and 12 bases lay between the germline ends. This CDR3 is CASSQEKYQSEQYF. CDR3 DNA: TGTGCCAGCAGCCAAGAAAAGTATCAAAGCGAGCAGTACTTC.

The CDR3 DNA sequence: TGTGCCAGCAATCAGGCACCTAGCACCGGGGAGCTGTTTTTT. It yields the protein CASNQAPSTGELFF. This sequence joins TRBV28 and TRBJ2-2; D gene ambiguous. The V end lost 7 bases, the J end lost 4 bases, and 13 bases lay between the germline ends. This CDR3 is built from 14 residues. CDR1 and CDR2 from the germline V gene are MDHEN and SYDVKM.

The rearrangement joins TRBV14 to TRBJ1-1; D remains unclear. The V and J ends lost 4 bases and 0 bases respectively, with 15 bases between them. Germline V CDR1 and CDR2: SGHDN, FVKESK. The CDR3 length is 16 residues. For the CDR3, the DNA is TGTGCCAGCAGCCCCCTGGGTGGGGTTCTGAACACTGAAGCTTTCTTT. Its translation: CASSPLGGVLNTEAFF.